These 6 T cell receptor beta chains were sequenced from one sample in a study of post-analysis software for immune sequencing data. Their target antigens are unknown. Findings and caveats of the study: Controls showed lower frequencies than patients for five TRBV segments, and TRBV5-6, TRBV5-1 and TRBV20-1 were among these.

Sequencing libraries made from TCR beta cDNA carried unique molecular identifiers. MiXCR was run by TCRdb on the PCR reads, yielding one entry per CDR3 protein. The sample holds about 200,000 distinct CDR3 sequences, 29% seen once. The sequencing sample was made of blood. These receptors were obtained from a girl aged 2-17 years with multiple sclerosis.

V and J are TRBV7-2 and TRBJ2-5; D is ambiguous. This CDR3 comprises 14 residues. The V and J ends lost 3 bases and 7 bases respectively, with 15 bases between them. CDR1 is SGHTA, CDR2 FQGNSA, per germline. CDR3 residues: CASSLDGTLVTQYF. In nucleotides, the CDR3 is TGTGCCAGCAGCTTGGACGGTACTCTTGTGACCCAGTACTTC.

The table lists this clonotype with a few counts. This chain uses TRBV2 with TRBJ1-2, with 10 bases that match TRBD1. V lost 5 bases to trimming and J lost 7 bases; unmatched junction nucleotides: 7. The CDR3 sequence is 14 residues long. Germline CDR1 reads SNHLY; CDR2 reads FYNNEI. CDR3 sequence reads: CASSPPGQGFGYTF. The CDR3 coding sequence is TGTGCCAGCAGTCCGCCGGGACAGGGGTTTGGCTACACCTTC.

The chain couples TRBV6-4 to TRBJ1-1; D ambiguous. CDR3 length: 13 residues. V gave up 5 bases and J gave up 2 bases, with 9 bases separating them. CDR1 and CDR2 (germline): MRHNA, SNTAGT. The CDR3 here is CASSTGSNTEAFF. Here the CDR3 DNA reads TGTGCCAGCAGTACGGGGTCCAACACTGAAGCTTTCTTT.

Notes on this clonotype: Being one base from a much bigger clone, this may be a read error. This chain links TRBV6-5 with TRBJ2-1; TRBD2 matches at 9 bases. Germline V lookup: CDR1 MNHEY, CDR2 SVGAGI. Trimming cost V 6 bases and J 6 bases; bases outside gene matches: 12. The CDR3 totals 16 residues. This CDR3 is CASRILLGGRANEQFF. CDR3 sequence (DNA): TGTGCCAGCAGAATACTCCTTGGCGGGAGGGCCAATGAGCAGTTCTTC.

This clonotype came up a few times. The chain employs TRBV5-1 and TRBJ2-7; a possible D gene is TRBD2 (6 bases). The V end was cut by 3 bases, the J end by 0 bases, with 13 bases between. The germline gives CDR1 SGHRS, CDR2 YFSETQ. The CDR3 covers 15 residues. The CDR3 sequence is CASSSQAGSSYEQYF. CDR3 bases: TGCGCCAGCAGCTCCCAGGCGGGATCCTCCTACGAGCAGTACTTC.

On this clonotype itself: This may arise from a read error, as a much more abundant clone is one base away. The chain uses TRBV12-3 or TRBV12-4 and TRBJ2-5; either TRBD1 or TRBD2 may fit D (5 bases each). The J call may be in error: the DNA end matches TRBJ2-7 better. The CDR3 is 13 residues long. Here the CDR3 DNA reads TGTGCCAGCAGTTTGGGACGGATCTACGAGCAGTACTTC. Translation: CASSLGRIYEQYF.